This is a list of T cell receptor beta chains from one sample in a study of T cell responses to AZD1222 COVID-19 vaccine. The protocol was immunoSEQ multiplex PCR, while the TCRdb copy is restricted to in-frame clones and leaves out a portion. The table has about 98,000 clones, 84% seen once. The specimen was peripheral blood, collected on day 0 of AZD1222 vaccination. The receptors here all came from an adult in good health. CDR3s include the opening cysteine and the closing phenylalanine or tryptophan. Fields, in order: D gene, clone size, J gene, V gene, CDR3 protein, CDR3 DNA. A D gene is named only where the DNA matches it firmly. Clone size is not always given. Where it is, it says once, few, many or a class for expanded clones.

D: -
size: once
J: TRBJ1-4
V: TRBV5-6
CDR3: CASSLVDTRLFF
DNA: TGTGCCAGCAGCTTGGTAGACACGAGACTGTTTTTT

D: -
size: -
J: TRBJ1-6
V: TRBV7-6
CDR3: CASSQTGTSNSPLHF
DNA: TGTGCCAGCAGCCAAACCGGGACGTCTAATTCACCCCTCCACTTT

D: TRBD2
size: -
J: TRBJ2-7
V: TRBV13
CDR3: CASSLRGLAGDSEQYF
DNA: TGTGCCAGCAGCTTAAGGGGACTAGCGGGAGATTCCGAGCAGTACTTC

D: -
size: -
J: TRBJ2-2
V: TRBV19
CDR3: CASNLNTGELFF
DNA: TGTGCCAGTAACTTAAACACCGGGGAGCTGTTTTTT

D: -
size: -
J: TRBJ1-1
V: TRBV2
CDR3: CASRAGVTEAFF
DNA: TGTGCCAGCCGAGCAGGGGTCACTGAAGCTTTCTTT

D: TRBD2
size: -
J: TRBJ2-2
V: TRBV7-9
CDR3: CASSLIGLAGVGGTGELFF
DNA: TGTGCCAGCAGCTTAATAGGACTAGCGGGAGTTGGGGGCACCGGGGAGCTGTTTTTT

D: -
size: few
J: TRBJ2-3
V: TRBV7-9
CDR3: CASSLGGGRGTDTQYF
DNA: TGTGCCAGCAGCTTAGGGGGCGGCAGGGGAACAGATACGCAGTATTTT

D: -
size: -
J: TRBJ2-2
V: TRBV6-4
CDR3: CASSEGSNTGELFF
DNA: TGTGCCAGCAGTGAGGGATCGAACACCGGGGAGCTGTTTTTT

D: TRBD2
size: -
J: TRBJ2-2
V: TRBV6-1
CDR3: CASSESSGGTGELFF
DNA: TGTGCCAGCAGTGAAAGTAGCGGGGGAACCGGGGAGCTGTTTTTT

D: -
size: -
J: TRBJ1-5
V: TRBV7-2
CDR3: CASSPRGGGGNQPQHF
DNA: TGTGCCAGCAGTCCTAGGGGAGGCGGTGGCAATCAGCCCCAGCATTTT

D: TRBD1
size: -
J: TRBJ1-1
V: TRBV6-5
CDR3: CASSQQGSLNTEAFF
DNA: TGTGCCAGCAGCCAACAGGGGAGCTTGAACACTGAAGCTTTCTTT

D: -
size: few
J: TRBJ1-1
V: TRBV5-4
CDR3: CASSFEGKAFF
DNA: TGTGCCAGCAGCTTTGAGGGTAAAGCTTTCTTT

D: -
size: -
J: TRBJ1-1
V: TRBV15
CDR3: CATSKATGPTTAEAFF
DNA: TGTGCCACCAGCAAAGCGACAGGTCCCACGACGGCTGAAGCTTTCTTT

D: TRBD1
size: -
J: TRBJ1-1
V: TRBV6-6
CDR3: CASRDSGGNTEAFF
DNA: TGTGCCAGCAGGGACTCAGGGGGGAACACTGAAGCTTTCTTT

D: TRBD1
size: -
J: TRBJ2-2
V: TRBV9
CDR3: CASSGQGISGELFF
DNA: TGTGCCAGCAGCGGACAGGGGATCTCCGGGGAGCTGTTTTTT

D: -
size: -
J: TRBJ1-1
V: TRBV28
CDR3: CASSFSPDTEAFF
DNA: TGTGCCAGCAGCTTTTCCCCAGACACTGAAGCTTTCTTT

D: -
size: -
J: TRBJ1-4
V: TRBV2
CDR3: CASSEGSSYEKLFF
DNA: TGTGCCAGCAGTGAGGGCAGTTCGTATGAAAAACTGTTTTTT

D: -
size: -
J: TRBJ1-6
V: TRBV15
CDR3: CATSRGQEGSPLHF
DNA: TGTGCCACCAGCCGCGGTCAGGAGGGTTCACCCCTCCACTTT

D: -
size: few
J: TRBJ1-5
V: TRBV7-2
CDR3: CASSLVRDQPQHF
DNA: TGTGCCAGCAGCTTAGTCCGGGATCAGCCCCAGCATTTT

D: -
size: once
J: TRBJ2-2
V: TRBV9
CDR3: CASSVDTGSNTGELFF
DNA: TGTGCCAGCAGCGTAGATACGGGGTCGAACACCGGGGAGCTGTTTTTT

D: -
size: -
J: TRBJ1-2
V: TRBV28
CDR3: CASSLEGPDGYTF
DNA: TGTGCCAGCAGTTTGGAGGGGCCGGATGGCTACACCTTC

D: TRBD2
size: -
J: TRBJ2-3
V: TRBV7-2
CDR3: CASSLMSASRGGATQYF
DNA: TGTGCCAGCAGCTTAATGTCGGCGTCGCGGGGGGGCGCAACGCAGTATTTT